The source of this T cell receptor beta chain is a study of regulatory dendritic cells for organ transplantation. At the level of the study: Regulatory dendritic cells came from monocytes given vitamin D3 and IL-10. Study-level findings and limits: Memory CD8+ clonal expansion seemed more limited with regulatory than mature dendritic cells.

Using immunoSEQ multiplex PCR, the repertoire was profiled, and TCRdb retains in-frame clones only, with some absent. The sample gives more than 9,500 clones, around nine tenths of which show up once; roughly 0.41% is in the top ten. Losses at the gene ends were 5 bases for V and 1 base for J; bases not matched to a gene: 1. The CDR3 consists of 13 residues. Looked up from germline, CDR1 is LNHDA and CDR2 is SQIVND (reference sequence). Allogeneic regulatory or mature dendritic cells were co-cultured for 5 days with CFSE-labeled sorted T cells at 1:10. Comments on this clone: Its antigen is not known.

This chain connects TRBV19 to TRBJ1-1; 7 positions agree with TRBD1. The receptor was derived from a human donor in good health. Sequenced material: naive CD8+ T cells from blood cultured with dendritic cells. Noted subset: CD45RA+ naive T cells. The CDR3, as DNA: TGTGCCAGTAGTGCAGGGGGGAACACTGAAGCTTTCTTT. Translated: CASSAGGNTEAFF. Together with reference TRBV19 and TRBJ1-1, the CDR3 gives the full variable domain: DGGITQSPKYLFRKEGQNVTLSCEQNLNHDAMYWYRQDPGQGLRLIYYSQIVNDFQKGDIAEGYSVSREKKESFPLTVTSAQKNPTAFYLCASSAGGNTEAFFGQGTRLTVV.